This T cell receptor (beta chain) was captured by sequencing in a study of tumor-infiltrating lymphocytes in primary liver carcinoma. This clonotype was picked up one time. Germline V gene lookup returns CDR1 MNHNY and CDR2 SVGAGI (reference sequence). V lost 7 bases and J lost 15; bases outside the gene matches: 14. This CDR3 contains 13 residues. Germline DNA was extracted too, while blood RNA derived from unsorted whole blood. TCR beta cDNA was made from 450 to 600 ng total RNA with a constant-region primer. Three rounds of nested multiplex PCR with slightly modified ARM-PCR produced TCR beta libraries. Two initial PCR rounds of about 9 cycles each paired TRBV1-TRBV30 forward primers with a C-beta reverse primer. One entry per CDR3 protein, called by TCRdb with MiXCR from the multiplex PCR reads. Found here are about 180,000 distinct CDR3 sequences, roughly three fifths of them singletons; the top ten hold roughly 76%.

The chain couples TRBV6-6 to TRBJ2-3; 9 bases are a match to TRBD1. The origin of this receptor is a man in his forties with primary liver carcinoma and hepatitis B virus infection. The specimen sequenced was peripheral blood. As DNA, the CDR3 is TGTGCCAGCAAGAGACAGGGGGGGGATATGCAATATTTT. Protein sequence: CASKRQGGDMQYF.